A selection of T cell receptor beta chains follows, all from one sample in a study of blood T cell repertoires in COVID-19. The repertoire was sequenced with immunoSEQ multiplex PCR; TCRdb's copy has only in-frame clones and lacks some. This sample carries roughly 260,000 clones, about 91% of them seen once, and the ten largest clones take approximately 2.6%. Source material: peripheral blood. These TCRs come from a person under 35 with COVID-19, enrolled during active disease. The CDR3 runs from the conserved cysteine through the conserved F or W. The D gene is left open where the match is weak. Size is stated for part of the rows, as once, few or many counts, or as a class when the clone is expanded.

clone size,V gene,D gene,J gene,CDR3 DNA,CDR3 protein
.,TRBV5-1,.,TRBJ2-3,TGCGCCAGCAGCTCCTCACTTGGCGAGGGTTGGGCAGATACGCAGTATTTT,CASSSSLGEGWADTQYF
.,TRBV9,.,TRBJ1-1,TGTGCCAGCAGCGCACAGGGTGAAACTGAAGCTTTCTTT,CASSAQGETEAFF
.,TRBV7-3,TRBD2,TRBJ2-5,TGTGCCAGCAGCTTAACAGGACTAGCGGAAGAGACCCAGTACTTC,CASSLTGLAEETQYF
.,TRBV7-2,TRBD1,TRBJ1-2,TGTGCCAGCAGCCCATGGGGGACAGGGGACTATGGCTACACCTTC,CASSPWGTGDYGYTF
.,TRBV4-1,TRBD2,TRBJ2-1,TGCGCCAGCAGCCAACTTGCGACTAGCGGGAGTGTGCAGAATGAGCAGTTCTTC,CASSQLATSGSVQNEQFF
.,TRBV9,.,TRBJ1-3,TGTGCCAGCAGCGTAGCTCCGGTCGCGGGAAACACCATATATTTT,CASSVAPVAGNTIYF
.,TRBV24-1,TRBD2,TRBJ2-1,TGTGCCACCAGGGCGGGAGGGCCTATTGCCAATGAGCAGTTCTTC,CATRAGGPIANEQFF
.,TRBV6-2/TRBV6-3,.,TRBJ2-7,TGTGCCAGCAGTGCCGGGGAGCTTCTCCTCGACGAGCAGTACTTC,CASSAGELLLDEQYF
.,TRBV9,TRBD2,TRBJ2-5,TGTGCCAGCAGCGGATCGGGACTAGCGGGAGGTTTATTCGAGACCCAGTACTTC,CASSGSGLAGGLFETQYF
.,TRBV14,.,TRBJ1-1,TGTGCCAGCAGCCAAGACGCCCGGGCAGGGGTAAACACTGAAGCTTTCTTT,CASSQDARAGVNTEAFF
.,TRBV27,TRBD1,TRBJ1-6,TGTGCCAGCAGGGGGACAGGCTTGATTTCACCCCTCCACTTT,CASRGTGLISPLHF
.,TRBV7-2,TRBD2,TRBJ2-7,TGTGCCAGCAGCCCGCCGGGACTAGCGGCCTACGAGCAGTACTTC,CASSPPGLAAYEQYF
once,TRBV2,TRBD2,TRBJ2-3,TGTGCCAGTACCCCGGGACTAGCCGGGGATACGCAGTATTTT,CASTPGLAGDTQYF
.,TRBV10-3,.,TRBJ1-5,TGTGCCATCAGTGAGTCTGGGGGGGCTGACGATCAGCCCCAGCATTTT,CAISESGGADDQPQHF
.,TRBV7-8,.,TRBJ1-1,TGTGCCAGCAGTCCACCCGGGGGGTTGAACACTGAAGCTTTCTTT,CASSPPGGLNTEAFF
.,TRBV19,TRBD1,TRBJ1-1,TGTGCCAGTAGTATATACAGGGGGAACACTGAAGCTTTCTTT,CASSIYRGNTEAFF
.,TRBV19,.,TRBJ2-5,TGTGCCAGTAGTATAGTAGGAGGAAACCAAGAGACCCAGTACTTC,CASSIVGGNQETQYF
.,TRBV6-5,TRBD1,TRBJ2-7,TGTGCCAGCAGTTACGGTGGGACAGGGGTCGAGCAGTACTTC,CASSYGGTGVEQYF
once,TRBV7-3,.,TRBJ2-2,TGTGCCAGCAGCGAGACAGGAGATAACACCGGGGAGCTGTTTTTT,CASSETGDNTGELFF
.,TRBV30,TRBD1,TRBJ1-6,TGTGCCTGGAGAAAGACAGGGGCCTATAATTCACCCCTCCACTTT,CAWRKTGAYNSPLHF
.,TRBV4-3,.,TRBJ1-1,TGCGCCAGCAGCCAAGACGGGACACCGGGCTTAAACACTGAAGCTTTCTTT,CASSQDGTPGLNTEAFF
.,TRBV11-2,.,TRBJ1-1,TGTGCCAGCATCATGATCCGCGGAAAGAACACTGAAGCTTTCTTT,CASIMIRGKNTEAFF
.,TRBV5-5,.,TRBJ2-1,TGTGCCAGCAGCTTGAGTCAGCGTAACAATGAGCAGTTCTTC,CASSLSQRNNEQFF
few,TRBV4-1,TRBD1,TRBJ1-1,TGCGCCAGCAGCCAAGAGAGGGACAGGGTGAACACTGAAGCTTTCTTT,CASSQERDRVNTEAFF
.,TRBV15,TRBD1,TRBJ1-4,TGTGCCACCAGCAGACCCACCCCGGGACAGGGGGCTGAAAAACTGTTTTTT,CATSRPTPGQGAEKLFF
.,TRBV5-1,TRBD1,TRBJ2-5,TGCGCCAGCAGACGGCTAACCGGGACAGGGGAGGAGACCCAGTACTTC,CASRRLTGTGEETQYF
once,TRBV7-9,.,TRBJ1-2,TGTGCCAGCACCCTAGTGGAAGGCTACACCTTC,CASTLVEGYTF
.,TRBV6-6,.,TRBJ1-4,TGTGCCAGCAGCTGGACTGCGCGGGGAGAAAAACTGTTTTTT,CASSWTARGEKLFF
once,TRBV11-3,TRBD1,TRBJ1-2,TGTGCCAGCAGCTTAGGTCAGGGGGCCGGCTACACCTTC,CASSLGQGAGYTF
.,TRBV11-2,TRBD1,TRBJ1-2,TGTGCCAGCAGCCCCGGGACAGGGGGAAATTACACCTTC,CASSPGTGGNYTF
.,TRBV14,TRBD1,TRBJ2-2,TGTGCCAGCAGCCAAGGGAGGACAGGGACTTACACCGGGGAGCTGTTTTTT,CASSQGRTGTYTGELFF
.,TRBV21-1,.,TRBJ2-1,TGTGCCAGCCCCCTAGGGACTAGCGGCGGCAATGAGCAGTTCTTC,CASPLGTSGGNEQFF
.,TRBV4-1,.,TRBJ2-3,TGCGCCAGCAGCCAAGAATACGAGGGCCTGGGAGATACGCAGTATTTT,CASSQEYEGLGDTQYF
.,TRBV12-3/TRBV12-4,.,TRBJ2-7,TGTGCCAGCAGGGCTGGACAGACCTACGAGCAGTACTTC,CASRAGQTYEQYF
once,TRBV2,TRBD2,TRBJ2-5,TGTGCCAGCAGCGGACTAGTCCTGGGCGAGACCCAGTACTTC,CASSGLVLGETQYF
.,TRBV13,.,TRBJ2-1,TGTGCCAGCAGCCCCGGGACTGAACTCAATGAGCAGTTCTTC,CASSPGTELNEQFF
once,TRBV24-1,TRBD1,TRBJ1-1,TGTGCCACCAGTGACCCTAGGACAGGATCCACTGAAGCTTTCTTT,CATSDPRTGSTEAFF
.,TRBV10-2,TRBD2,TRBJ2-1,TGCGCCAGCAGTGAAGTTCGAGCGGGAATTGGTGAGCAGTTCTTC,CASSEVRAGIGEQFF
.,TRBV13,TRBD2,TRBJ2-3,TGTGCCAGCAGCCATCGACTAGCGGGGGATACGCAGTATTTT,CASSHRLAGDTQYF
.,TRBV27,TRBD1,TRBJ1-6,TGTGCCAGCAGTAGGGACAGAAATTCACCCCTCCACTTT,CASSRDRNSPLHF
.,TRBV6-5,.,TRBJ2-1,TGTGCCAGCAGCTCGCTAGCGAGCTCCTACAATGAGCAGTTCTTC,CASSSLASSYNEQFF
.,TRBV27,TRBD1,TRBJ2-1,TGTGCCAGCAGTTCTCCGGGACAGGGGTACAATGAGCAGTTCTTC,CASSSPGQGYNEQFF
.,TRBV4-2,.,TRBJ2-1,TGTGCCAGCAGCCAAGATCCCTCCGAGCGGATCTCCTACAATGAGCAGTTCTTC,CASSQDPSERISYNEQFF
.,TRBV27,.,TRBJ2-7,TGTGCCAGCAGTTTATACTCCGCGGGGTACGAGCAGTACTTC,CASSLYSAGYEQYF
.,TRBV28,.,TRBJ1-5,TGTGCCAGCAGTTGGAGGGGGGGCTTCTATAGCAATCAGCCCCAGCATTTT,CASSWRGGFYSNQPQHF
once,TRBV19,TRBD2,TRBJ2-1,TGTGCCAGTAGTTCCCTAGCGGGAGATGATGAGCAGTTCTTC,CASSSLAGDDEQFF
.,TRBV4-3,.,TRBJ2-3,TGCGCCAGCAGCCAATTACAGGGCGCGGGCACAGATACGCAGTATTTT,CASSQLQGAGTDTQYF
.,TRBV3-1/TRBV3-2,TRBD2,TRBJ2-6,TGTGCCAGCAGCCGGGGACTAGCGGGAACCGGGGCCAACGTCCTGACTTTC,CASSRGLAGTGANVLTF
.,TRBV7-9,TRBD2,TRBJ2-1,TGTGCCAGCAGCTTAGTCGGCGGGAGGGCCAACAATGAGCAGTTCTTC,CASSLVGGRANNEQFF
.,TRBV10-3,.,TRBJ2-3,TGTGCCATCAGTGAGTCGATGGGAGGAGGTACGCAGTATTTT,CAISESMGGGTQYF
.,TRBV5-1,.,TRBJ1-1,TGCGCCAGCAGCTTGGTGGGCAAAAGAACTGAAGCTTTCTTT,CASSLVGKRTEAFF
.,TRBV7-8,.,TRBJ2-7,TGTGCCAGCAGTCTTACCTTACAGGGCCCCAACGAGCAGTACTTC,CASSLTLQGPNEQYF
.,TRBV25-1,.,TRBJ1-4,TGTGCCAGCAGTGAGCCGGGACACGTTAATGAAAAACTGTTTTTT,CASSEPGHVNEKLFF
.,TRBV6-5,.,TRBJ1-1,TGTGCCAGCAGTCTTCGTAGCGAAGCTTTCTTT,CASSLRSEAFF
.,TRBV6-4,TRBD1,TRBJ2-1,TGTGCCAGCAGCGCGGACAGGGACAGCTCCTACAATGAGCAGTTCTTC,CASSADRDSSYNEQFF
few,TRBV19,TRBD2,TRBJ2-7,TGTGCCAGTAGTATAGGGGCTAGCGGCAGTGGCGAGCAGTACTTC,CASSIGASGSGEQYF
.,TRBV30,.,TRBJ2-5,TGTGCCTGGAGTAGAGGCGGGGCCGAGACCCAGTACTTC,CAWSRGGAETQYF
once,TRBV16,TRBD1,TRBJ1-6,TGTGCCAGCACCCCAAGAGCGGACAGGTCGACGGCACCCCTCCACTTT,CASTPRADRSTAPLHF
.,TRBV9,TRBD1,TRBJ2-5,TGTGCCAGCAGCTCCTCGGACAGGGGAGAGACCCAGTACTTC,CASSSSDRGETQYF
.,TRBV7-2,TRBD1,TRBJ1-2,TGTGCCAGCAGCTTGGGACAGCCCTATGGCTACACCTTC,CASSLGQPYGYTF